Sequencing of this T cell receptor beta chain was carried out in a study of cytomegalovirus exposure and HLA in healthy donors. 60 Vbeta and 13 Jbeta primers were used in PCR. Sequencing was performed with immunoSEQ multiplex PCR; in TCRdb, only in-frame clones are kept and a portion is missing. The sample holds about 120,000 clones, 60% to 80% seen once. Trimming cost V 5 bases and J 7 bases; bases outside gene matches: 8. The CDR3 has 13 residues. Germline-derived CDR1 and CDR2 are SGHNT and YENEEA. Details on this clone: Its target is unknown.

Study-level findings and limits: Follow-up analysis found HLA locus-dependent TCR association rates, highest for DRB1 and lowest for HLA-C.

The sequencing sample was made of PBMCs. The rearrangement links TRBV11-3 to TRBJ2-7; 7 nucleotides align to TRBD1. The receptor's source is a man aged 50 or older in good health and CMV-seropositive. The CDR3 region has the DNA TGTGCCAGCAGCCTGGGGACAGTAGGGGAGCAGTACTTC. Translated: CASSLGTVGEQYF. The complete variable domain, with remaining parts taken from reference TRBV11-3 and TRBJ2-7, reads EAGVVQSPRYKIIEKKQPVAFWCNPISGHNTLYWYLQNLGQGPELLIRYENEEAVDDSQLPKDRFSAERLKGVDSTLKIQPAELGDSAVYLCASSLGTVGEQYFGPGTRLTVT.